The entry below gives a single TCR beta chain sequence along with its context. It has no known antigen specificity. Base quality data are lacking; no much larger clone is found one base away. The source of the sample is a study of technical replicates of blood from four donors (dated by TCRdb to about 2017). The library was prepared using the immunoSEQ multiplex PCR assay. Drawn from immuneACCESS, this table holds only the in-frame rearrangements with V and J called that TCRdb kept. Clones are partly lost; checked studies trace under half to an unresolved V gene and leave the rest unexplained. The sample table lists 45,000 to 55,000 clones, approximately 94% of them with a count of one. 0.2% to 0.25% of the sample is taken by the ten largest. The specimen was T cells isolated from PBMCs. The source is a human donor in good health.

The CDR3 corresponds to CSVSGFNAGVETQYF. The DNA sequence follows: TGCAGCGTTTCAGGTTTTAACGCGGGAGTAGAGACCCAGTACTTC. The chain couples TRBV29-1 to TRBJ2-5, with 7 middle bases fitting TRBD2. Clipping removes 5 bases from V and 4 bases from J, with 13 as the unmatched junction base count. The CDR3 goes from the cysteine to the phenylalanine over 15 residues. Only the CDR3 DNA is retained, 45 bases long and in frame from the first base. The germline V gene yields SQVTM for CDR1 and ANQGSEA for CDR2. Extended through the reference TRBV29-1 and TRBJ2-5 proteins, this CDR3 yields the full variable domain: SAVISQKPSRDICQRGTSLTIQCQVDSQVTMMFWYRQQPGQSLTLIATANQGSEATYESGFVIDKFPISRPNLTFSTLTVSNMSPEDSSIYLCSVSGFNAGVETQYFGPGTRLLVL.